This T cell receptor beta chain originates from a study of chemoradiotherapy in HPV16-positive cancers. Study-wide findings and caveats: Non-HPV-specific T cells did not expand in tumors during treatment, whereas candidate HPV-specific clones and E7-related motifs did. HPV-specific T cells were functionally defined from only a couple of HPV16-positive patients.

With V trimmed by 5 bases and J by 8 bases, 3 bases remained unmatched. CDR3 length: 12 residues. Germline V CDR1 and CDR2: LNHDA, SQIVND (reference sequence). On this clone itself: As yet, its antigen is unknown.

TCRdb keeps only in-frame clones here, not all; method: immunoSEQ multiplex PCR. The profile shows roughly 19,000 clones, 75% to 90% of them singletons. The specimen was blood, collected from a patient who underwent chemoradiotherapy. The receptor comes from a human donor with HPV-associated anogenital cancer. This chain uses TRBV19 with TRBJ2-1; 7 bases match TRBD1. The CDR3 DNA follows: TGTGCCAGTAGTGGGACAGTGGATGAGCAGTTCTTC. Its translation is CASSGTVDEQFF.